This T cell receptor (beta chain) was sequenced during a study of blood T cells in healthy people across ages. The sample providers were healthy Caucasian people from Russia, aged about 6 to 90. Donors each provided 9.5 to 10 milliliters of peripheral blood. There are 14 residues in the CDR3. V was cut by 4 bases and J by 7 bases, with 11 bases left in between. Germline-derived CDR1 and CDR2 are LGHDT and YNNKEL (reference sequence). A sample-barcoded 5' primer and a J-beta primer mix were used in a second PCR of about 7 to 11 cycles. Through a template-switch adaptor with 12 random nucleotides, each cDNA molecule received a tag. MiXCR, applied by TCRdb to the 5' RACE reads, yields one record per CDR3 protein. The table lists 700,000 or so distinct CDR3 sequences, 22% of them singletons, with about 22% in the top ten.

Specimen: blood. The chain is built from TRBV3-1 and TRBJ1-6; D not resolved. The TCR comes from a man aged 65 to 85 in good health. The CDR3 DNA reads as TGTGCCAGCAGCCCCACCCGGTCGAATTCACCCCTCCACTTT. This translates into CASSPTRSNSPLHF. The complete variable domain, with remaining parts taken from reference TRBV3-1 and TRBJ1-6, reads DTAVSQTPKYLVTQMGNDKSIKCEQNLGHDTMYWYKQDSKKFLKIMFSYNNKELIINETVPNRFSPKSPDKAHLNLHINSLELGDSAVYFCASSPTRSNSPLHFGNGTRLTVT.